This T cell receptor beta chain was recorded in a study of post-analysis software for immune sequencing data. Across the study: Some patients lacked subtype; others had relapsing-remitting, secondary progressive or progressive-relapsing disease. Findings of the study overall: Five TRBV segments, TRBV5-6, TRBV5-1 and TRBV20-1 among them, were found more frequent in patients than controls.

TCR beta cDNA libraries had unique molecular identifiers. TCRdb reprocessed the PCR reads with MiXCR, giving one entry per CDR3 protein. The sample holds roughly 400,000 distinct CDR3 sequences, over 30% seen once. This CDR3 is built from 14 residues. Trimming at V came to 6 bases and at J to 13 bases, leaving 13 bases not matched to a gene. CDR1 and CDR2 from the germline V gene are MNHNY and SVGAGI (reference sequence). In the case of this clonotype: Antigen: not known.

V gene TRBV6-6 combines with J gene TRBJ2-4, with 9 bases aligning to TRBD1. The sample comprised blood. The origin of this receptor is a girl aged 2-15 years with multiple sclerosis. As DNA, the CDR3 is TGTGCCAGCAGACTCGGGACAGGGTGGCAGGAGCAGTACTTC. It specifies CASRLGTGWQEQYF.